Listed below are T cell receptor beta chains from one sample, sequenced in a study of STAT3 mutations in large granular lymphocyte leukemia. Method: immunoSEQ multiplex PCR; TCRdb's copy keeps in-frame clones and lacks some. This sample has 6,000 or so clones; about 35% occur once, and the top ten carry 15% to 20%. Specimen: peripheral blood mononuclear cells. The receptors originated from a woman aged 35 to 49 with T-cell large granular lymphocyte leukemia. Some clones in this sample may be carry-over from other donors' samples. Each CDR3 is given without its conserved first and last residue.

TRBJ1-1 | TRBV5-1 | 12 | ASRYDSGTSEAF
TRBJ2-7 | TRBV27 | 12 | ASSLGTGGGEQY
TRBJ2-2 | TRBV29-1 | 11 | SGGQGASGELF
TRBJ2-7 | TRBV7-2 | 12 | ASSLGHLTYEQY
TRBJ1-6 | TRBV7-2 | 13 | ASSFRKLYNSPLH
TRBJ1-5 | TRBV7-2 | 12 | ASSGRTGNQPQH
TRBJ2-2 | TRBV5-1 | 11 | ASSPRQGPELF
TRBJ1-2 | TRBV7-8 | 13 | ASSARRDRGYGYT
TRBJ2-7 | TRBV5-6 | 10 | ASSLTIYEQY
TRBJ2-7 | TRBV5-1 | 16 | ASSLVGLAGGPSYEQY
TRBJ2-7 | TRBV27 | 12 | ASSLSRGIGEQY
TRBJ2-1 | TRBV18 | 19 | ASSQQILTSFTVGSYNEQF
TRBJ2-7 | TRBV18 | 12 | ASSPGQPSYEQY
TRBJ2-7 | TRBV7-2 | 12 | ASSSPPAGYEQY
TRBJ1-6 | TRBV30 | 15 | AWSDGIRTGAAAPLH
TRBJ1-1 | TRBV7-2 | 13 | ASSPGDRRNTEAF
TRBJ1-6 | TRBV5-1 | 13 | ASSVGTARDSPLH
TRBJ2-7 | TRBV5-1 | 11 | ASSLGRADEQY
TRBJ2-3 | TRBV7-9 | 14 | ASSLGRQGKTDTQY
TRBJ1-1 | TRBV9 | 10 | ASSKGATEAF
TRBJ2-7 | TRBV18 | 10 | ASSPGGDEQY
TRBJ1-2 | TRBV5-1 | 14 | ASSSGGQEVNYGYT
TRBJ1-6 | TRBV30 | 15 | AWSGRTARPSYSPLH
TRBJ1-2 | TRBV7-9 | 11 | ASSLGGVDGYT
TRBJ1-2 | TRBV18 | 13 | ASSPIRAGGKDYT
TRBJ1-2 | TRBV5-6 | 13 | ASSLEGQGAPGYT
TRBJ2-1 | TRBV7-2 | 14 | ASSPLAGGPYNEQF
TRBJ2-1 | TRBV7-8 | 11 | ASSEDYYNEQF
TRBJ1-2 | TRBV19 | 14 | ASSPGGRGFDYGYT
TRBJ2-1 | TRBV9 | 11 | ASSVDGHNEQF
TRBJ2-1 | TRBV7-3 | 12 | ASARQGGDYEQF
TRBJ1-4 | TRBV5-1 | 14 | ASSVGQAATNEKLF
TRBJ2-4 | TRBV4-3 | 14 | ASSQETGTGGNIQY
TRBJ1-5 | TRBV9 | 11 | ASSVGASQPQH
TRBJ1-5 | TRBV23-1 | 14 | ASSQSVGTENQPQH
TRBJ1-2 | TRBV27 | 11 | ASSWGQGYGYT